This T cell receptor (beta chain) was identified during a study of shared clonotypes between healthy human individuals (dated by TCRdb to about 2020). With respect to the entire study: Two women and three men aged 18 to 49 years were included in the cohort. For each donor, CD4 naive and CD4 memory were each given three plates, CD8 naive was given two plates, and CD8 memory was given one plate. Blood TCR repertoires of about 5 healthy adults were deeply sequenced to estimate repertoire size and the extent of clonotype sharing between individuals. Different laboratories and diverse techniques were used to prepare libraries and sequence TCR repertoires, to increase sequencing depth and limit assay-specific biases. Per donor, leukapheresis produced somewhere between about 0.9 and 10 billion PBMCs.

Here is what the overall study found, with its caveats: Sampling was restricted to blood, and TCR repertoires in tissue are likely to differ from TCR repertoires in blood. The small number of donors limited the genetic and exposure-history diversity represented. Compared with non-shared clonotypes, the clonotypes found in all four sorted-subset donors had higher generation probabilities. Naive subsets generally had larger estimated clonotype richness than memory subsets did. Across a handful of donors, around 5.4% of naive CD4, roughly 3.4% of naive CD8, about 2.3% of memory CD4, and roughly 0.4% of memory CD8 clonotypes were shared. Based on pairwise subsampling, the degree of clonotype sharing among donors was expected to be affected by sequencing depth. Rarefaction of sorted-subset datasets indicated incomplete sequencing despite the large sequencing depth.

On this clone itself: Its antigen remains undetermined. No qualities accompany the bases; no much larger clone lies one base away.

The donors were healthy, HIV-negative adults with no recently reported acute infections or vaccinations. Every donor was a Caucasian adult residing in Nashville, Tennessee, USA. CD4+ T cells were enriched through magnetic negative selection, after which naive cells were positively selected on CD45RA and the remaining negative fraction served as the memory subset. After blood collection by leukapheresis, PBMCs were isolated using Ficoll-Histopaque density gradient centrifugation and then cryopreserved in the vapor phase of liquid nitrogen. Purity and quantity of every magnetically sorted T cell population were checked by analytical flow cytometry. From each sorted fraction, genomic DNA was isolated and quantified by UV absorbance on a Nanodrop 2000c. Using the deep immunoSEQ assay, multiplex PCR amplified TCR CDR3 regions from genomic DNA. Extracted genomic DNA from each cell subset was distributed evenly across all wells of several immunoSEQ 96-well plates, and each plate was treated as a replicate. For sorted subsets, approximately 210 ng of genomic DNA, equivalent to roughly 30,000 T cell genomes, went into each replicate PCR. Purified libraries were quantified with a Qubit 3.0 fluorometer, sized on a Bioanalyzer 2100, and re-quantified with the KAPA Library Quantification kit. A separate single-read 150-cycle Illumina NextSeq 550 flow cell was used to sequence each immunoSEQ 96-well plate. The authors processed their data as follows. The immunoSEQ output contained only junctional sequences without quality scores, so filtering could not match that applied to full-length reads. To assign V/J genes and CDR3, sequences were annotated using PyIR, a Python wrapper for IgBLAST v1.9, with IMGT germline references. Any read was removed if the V/J assignment was weak (E-value above 1e-6), the CDR3 was missing, or the read contained stop codons, out-of-frame junctions, or ambiguous translated residues. A V3J clonotype was defined by an identical inferred V gene, J gene, and CDR3 amino acid sequence. The percentage overlap between two repertoires was calculated by dividing the number of shared unique clonotypes by the size of the smaller repertoire. RTK rarefaction, the Chao1 estimator, and Recon v2.1 estimates of unobserved clonotypes were used to assess repertoire richness. For all TCRbeta clonotypes obtained by the gDNA method from a few donors, generation probabilities were computed with OLGA. TCRdb carries this immuneACCESS record with in-frame sequences only. Its versions omit some clonotypes, under half of them owing to an unresolved V gene in the studies checked, with the rest unexplained. That table gives V, J and clone size, and the DNA gave D and trimming. The sample data list roughly 1,000,000 clones, and about 80% of these were observed just once. Together, the top ten hold approximately 0.5% of the sample.

Sequenced material: memory CD4+ T cells from PBMCs. The label giving this sample's cell subset or site can be read as: CD45RA-negative fraction. The sequence came from a man younger than 35 in good health. Some clones in this sample may be carry-over from other donors' samples.

The sequenced DNA is TGTGCCAGCACGCGGCAGGGACATTCACCCCTCCACTTT. Translation gives CASTRQGHSPLHF. The rearrangement joined TRBV5-6 to TRBJ1-6; the D region possibly corresponds to TRBD1 (5 bases align). Looking up the germline V gene yields CDR1 SGHDT and CDR2 YYEEEE. From the cysteine up to the phenylalanine, the CDR3 has a length of 13 residues. This entry keeps only the CDR3 DNA: 39 bases, framed from base 1. Cut back by 6 bases and 8 bases, the V and J ends lie 12 bases apart.